This T cell receptor (beta chain) was observed in a study of identical twins. This clonotype was seen more than once but under ten times. What it binds is not known. This CDR3 has 13 amino acids. Germline V gene data show CDR1 as DFQATT and CDR2 as SNEGSKA (reference sequence). V lost 3 bases to trimming and J lost 4 bases, with 10 bases between them. Each cDNA held unique molecular identifiers, and template switching gave it a universal primer site. TCRdb used MiXCR to reprocess the 5' RACE reads, holding one entry per CDR3 protein. The table has 200,000 to 300,000 distinct CDR3 sequences, over 9.5% seen once; the top ten hold 9% to 10%. Regarding the study as a whole: Reduced insertions were recorded for abundant cord blood beta clonotypes, with no such pattern in memory repertoires. Zero-insertion analyses were open to partial confounding by invariant MAIT and iNKT cells. Researchers reported excess low generation probability among twin-shared out-of-frame alpha sequences.

The clonotype was recovered from a man aged 50 to 60 in good health. J is TRBJ1-5 and V is TRBV20-1; D is perhaps TRBD1 (6 bases). Sequenced input: memory T cells sorted from blood. The chain's CDR3 is CSARNQGNQPQHF. As DNA, the CDR3 is TGCAGTGCTAGGAATCAGGGGAATCAGCCCCAGCATTTT.